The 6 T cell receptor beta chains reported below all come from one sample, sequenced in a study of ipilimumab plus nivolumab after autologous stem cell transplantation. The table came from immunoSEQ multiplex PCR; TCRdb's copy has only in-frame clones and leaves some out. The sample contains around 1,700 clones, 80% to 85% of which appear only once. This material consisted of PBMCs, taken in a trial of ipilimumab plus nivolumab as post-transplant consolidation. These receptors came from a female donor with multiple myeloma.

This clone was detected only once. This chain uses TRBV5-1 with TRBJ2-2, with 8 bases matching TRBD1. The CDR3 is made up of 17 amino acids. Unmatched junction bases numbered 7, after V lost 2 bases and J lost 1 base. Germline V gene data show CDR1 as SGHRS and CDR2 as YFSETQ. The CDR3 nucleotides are TGCGCCAGCAGCTTTTTAGGCGGGACAGGGAACACCGGGGAGCTGTTTTTT. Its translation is CASSFLGGTGNTGELFF.

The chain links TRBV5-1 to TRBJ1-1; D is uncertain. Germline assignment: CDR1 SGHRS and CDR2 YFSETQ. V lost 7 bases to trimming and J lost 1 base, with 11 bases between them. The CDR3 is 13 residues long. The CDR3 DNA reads TGCGCCAGCTTTGAGTTTTCGAACACTGAAGCTTTCTTT. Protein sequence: CASFEFSNTEAFF. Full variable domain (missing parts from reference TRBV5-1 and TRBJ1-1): KAGVTQTPRYLIKTRGQQVTLSCSPISGHRSVSWYQQTPGQGLQFLFEYFSETQRNKGNFPGRFSGRQFSNSRSEMNVSTLELGDSALYLCASFEFSNTEAFFGQGTRLTVV.

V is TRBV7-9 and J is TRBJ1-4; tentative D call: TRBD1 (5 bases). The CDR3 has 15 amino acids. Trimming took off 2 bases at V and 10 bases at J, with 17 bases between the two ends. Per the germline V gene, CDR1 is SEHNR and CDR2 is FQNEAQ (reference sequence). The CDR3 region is CASSLKGTFLGKLFF. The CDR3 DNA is TGTGCCAGCAGCTTAAAGGGGACCTTTTTGGGAAAACTGTTTTTT.

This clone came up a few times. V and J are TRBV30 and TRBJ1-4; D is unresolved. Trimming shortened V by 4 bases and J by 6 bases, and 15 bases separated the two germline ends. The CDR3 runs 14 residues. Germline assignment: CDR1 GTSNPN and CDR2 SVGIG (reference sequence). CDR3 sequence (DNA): TGTGCCTGGAAGCTGTGGGCAGGAGATGAAAAACTGTTTTTT. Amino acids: CAWKLWAGDEKLFF. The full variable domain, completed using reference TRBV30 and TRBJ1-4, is SQTIHQWPATLVQPVGSPLSLECTVEGTSNPNLYWYRQAAGRGLQLLFYSVGIGQISSEVPQNLSASRPQDRQFILSSKKLLLSDSGFYLCAWKLWAGDEKLFFGSGTQLSVL.

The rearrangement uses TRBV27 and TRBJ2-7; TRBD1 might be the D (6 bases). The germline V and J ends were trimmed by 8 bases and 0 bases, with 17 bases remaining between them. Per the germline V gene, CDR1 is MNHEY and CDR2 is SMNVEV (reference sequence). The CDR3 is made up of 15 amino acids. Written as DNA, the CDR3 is TGTGCCAGCCCTAACCCGGGACATTACTCCTACGAGCAGTACTTC. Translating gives CASPNPGHYSYEQYF.

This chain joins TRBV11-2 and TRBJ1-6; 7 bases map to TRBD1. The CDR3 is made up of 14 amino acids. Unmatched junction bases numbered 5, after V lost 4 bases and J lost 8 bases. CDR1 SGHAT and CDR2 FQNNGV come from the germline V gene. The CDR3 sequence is CASSWSGTDSPLHF. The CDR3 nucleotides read TGTGCCAGCAGCTGGTCCGGGACAGATTCACCCCTCCACTTT.